One and the same sample provided the 9 T cell receptor beta chains below, sequenced in a study of T-cell reconstitution after alpha-beta-depleted transplantation in children. The TCRbeta library was prepared with unique molecular identifiers. TCRdb reprocessed the PCR reads with MiXCR, giving one entry per CDR3 protein. The repertoire holds roughly 240,000 distinct CDR3 sequences, with 6.5% to 9% as singletons. Source: PBMCs, mostly from graft donor cells, taken 180 days after TCRalphabeta/CD19-depleted stem cell transplant. The receptors were gathered from a male patient aged 10 to 17 who had a stem cell transplant for acute lymphoblastic leukemia, so the T cells may come from the graft donor.

This clonotype was counted ten times or more. This chain connects TRBV18 to TRBJ2-7; 7 bases agree with TRBD1. From germline, CDR1 is KGHSH and CDR2 LQKENI. CDR3 size: 17 residues. The J segment lost 2 bases and the V segment lost 4 bases, leaving 14 bases of the junction unmatched. The CDR3 sequence: CASSLKSSGTEPYEQYF. CDR3 in DNA: TGTGCCAGCTCACTTAAGAGCTCCGGGACAGAGCCCTACGAGCAGTACTTC. Full variable domain (outside the CDR3, taken from reference TRBV18 and TRBJ2-7): NAGVMQNPRHLVRRRGQEARLRCSPMKGHSHVYWYRQLPEEGLKFMVYLQKENIIDESGMPKERFSAEFPKEGPSILRIQQVVRGDSAAYFCASSLKSSGTEPYEQYFGPGTRLTVT.

This clonotype was seen ten or more times. The chain links TRBV28 to TRBJ2-5; 8 nucleotides agree with TRBD2. The germline CDR1 and CDR2 sequences are MDHEN and SYDVKM. The CDR3 is 14 residues long. J lost 5 bases, V lost 4 bases, and 6 bases had no gene match. The CDR3 DNA follows: TGTGCCAGCAGTTCGTTGACTAGCGACGAGACCCAGTACTTC. Residues: CASSSLTSDETQYF.

This clonotype was observed many times. CDR3 DNA: TGTGCCAGCAACGAAGGGGGGGGAGACTATGGCTACACCTTC. This encodes CASNEGGGDYGYTF. The chain carries TRBV9 and TRBJ1-2, with D perhaps matching TRBD1 (6 bases). This CDR3 is built from 14 residues. Germline assignment: CDR1 SGDLS and CDR2 YYNGEE. V lost 6 bases, J lost 3 bases, and 15 bases lay in between.

In this sample, this clonotype turned up many times. The gene calls are TRBV7-6 and TRBJ1-1; D uncertain. The length of the CDR3 is 14 residues. V was pared by 2 bases and J by 5 bases, with 12 bases between. CDR1 is SGHVS, CDR2 FNYEAQ, per germline. CDR3 loop: CASSLRRLGTEAFF. Here the CDR3 DNA reads TGTGCCAGCAGCTTAAGACGCCTTGGGACTGAAGCTTTCTTT.

This clonotype was found many times. J is TRBJ2-1 and V is TRBV5-1, with D tentatively TRBD1 or TRBD2 (5 bases each). Trimming took off 0 bases at V and 4 bases at J, with 5 bases between the two ends. CDR3 length: 13 amino acids. The germline V gene encodes CDR1 SGHRS and CDR2 YFSETQ. The DNA of the CDR3 is TGCGCCAGCAGCTTGGGGGGGTACAATGAGCAGTTCTTC. Translation: CASSLGGYNEQFF.

This clonotype has at least ten counts. The chain has TRBV11-3 and TRBJ2-5; D may correspond to TRBD1 or TRBD2 (6 bases each). V was shortened by 8 bases and J by 0 bases, with 10 bases between the two germline ends. The CDR3 is 13 residues long. Germline V lookup: CDR1 SGHNT, CDR2 YENEEA. The CDR3 DNA reads as TGTGCCAGCGCCCGGGGGCACCAAGAGACCCAGTACTTC. It yields the protein CASARGHQETQYF. Looking up the rest from reference TRBV11-3 and TRBJ2-5 gives the full variable domain: EAGVVQSPRYKIIEKKQPVAFWCNPISGHNTLYWYLQNLGQGPELLIRYENEEAVDDSQLPKDRFSAERLKGVDSTLKIQPAELGDSAVYLCASARGHQETQYFGPGTRLLVL.

This clonotype was detected many times. The V gene is TRBV7-2, the J gene TRBJ2-7; D may be TRBD2 (6 bases). This CDR3 spans 12 amino acids. V was shortened by 5 bases and J by 6 bases, with 11 bases between the two germline ends. CDR1 and CDR2 (germline): SGHTA, FQGNSA. CDR3 residues: CASSKLASEQYF. CDR3 sequence (DNA): TGTGCCAGCAGCAAACTAGCCAGCGAGCAGTACTTC.

There are many counts of this clonotype. The rearrangement uses TRBV5-1 and TRBJ1-2, with D unresolved. V lost 0 bases and J lost 6, with 12 bases in between. This CDR3 has 14 amino acids. Germline CDR1 is SGHRS and CDR2 is YFSETQ. The chain's CDR3 is CASSLEGAVNGYTF. The CDR3 nucleotides are TGCGCCAGCAGCTTGGAAGGCGCTGTGAATGGCTACACCTTC.

The chain recombines TRBV3-1 with TRBJ2-3, with a weak D call TRBD1 (6 bases). The V gene's germline CDR1 is LGHDT and CDR2 YNNKEL (reference sequence). The CDR3 has 19 residues. The CDR3 region is CTFSPYRDTGRGFTDTQYF. CDR3 nucleotide sequence: TGTACCTTCAGTCCCTACCGGGACACCGGTAGGGGGTTCACAGATACGCAGTATTTT.